This T cell receptor beta chain derives from a study of T cell responses to AZD1222 COVID-19 vaccine. V was shortened by 3 bases and J by 4 bases, with 10 bases between the two germline ends. This CDR3 has 14 amino acids. The germline V gene encodes CDR1 SGHTA and CDR2 FQGNSA. Profiled with immunoSEQ multiplex PCR; TCRdb holds only in-frame clones, not every one. The table lists nearly 95,000 clones, 90% of them singletons. The specimen comprised peripheral blood, sampled on day 0 of AZD1222 vaccination. The source is an adult in good health. The V and J genes are TRBV7-2 and TRBJ1-5; D is uncertain. The CDR3 bases are TGTGCCAGCAGCTTCAGGACGGGAAATCAGCCCCAGCATTTT. Amino acids: CASSFRTGNQPQHF.